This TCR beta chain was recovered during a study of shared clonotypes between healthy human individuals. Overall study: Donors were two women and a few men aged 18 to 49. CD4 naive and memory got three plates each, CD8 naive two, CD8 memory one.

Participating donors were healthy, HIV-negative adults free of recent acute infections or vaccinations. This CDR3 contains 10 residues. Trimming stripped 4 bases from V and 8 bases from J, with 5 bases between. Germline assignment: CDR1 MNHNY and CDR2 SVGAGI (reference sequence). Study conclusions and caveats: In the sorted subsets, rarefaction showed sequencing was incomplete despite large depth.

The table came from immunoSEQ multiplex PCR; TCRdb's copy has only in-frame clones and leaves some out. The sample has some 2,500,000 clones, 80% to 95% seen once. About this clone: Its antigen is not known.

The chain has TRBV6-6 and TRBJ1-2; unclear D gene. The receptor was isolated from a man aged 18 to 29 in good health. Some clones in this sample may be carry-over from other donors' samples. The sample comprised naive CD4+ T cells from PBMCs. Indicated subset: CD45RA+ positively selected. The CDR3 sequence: CASSSWGYTF. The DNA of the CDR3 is TGTGCCAGCAGTTCCTGGGGCTACACCTTC.